This TCR beta chain was identified in a study of early T cells in non-severe SARS-CoV-2 infection. TCRdb fed the 5' RACE reads into MiXCR, producing one record per CDR3 protein. The profile shows tens of thousands of distinct CDR3 sequences, roughly 4% of them singletons. V was pared by 3 bases and J by 5 bases, with 14 bases between. Germline V lookup: CDR1 LGHNA, CDR2 YNFKEQ. The CDR3 is 14 amino acids. This chain uses TRBV4-2 with TRBJ2-7, with D possibly matching TRBD2 (7 bases). Sequenced sample: whole blood. The source of this sequence is an adult who was a healthcare worker with PCR-confirmed SARS-CoV-2 infection or an uninfected control (not recorded which). Here the CDR3 reads CASSQRGGRDEQYF. The CDR3 nucleotides are TGTGCCAGCAGCCAGAGGGGGGGCAGGGACGAGCAGTACTTC.